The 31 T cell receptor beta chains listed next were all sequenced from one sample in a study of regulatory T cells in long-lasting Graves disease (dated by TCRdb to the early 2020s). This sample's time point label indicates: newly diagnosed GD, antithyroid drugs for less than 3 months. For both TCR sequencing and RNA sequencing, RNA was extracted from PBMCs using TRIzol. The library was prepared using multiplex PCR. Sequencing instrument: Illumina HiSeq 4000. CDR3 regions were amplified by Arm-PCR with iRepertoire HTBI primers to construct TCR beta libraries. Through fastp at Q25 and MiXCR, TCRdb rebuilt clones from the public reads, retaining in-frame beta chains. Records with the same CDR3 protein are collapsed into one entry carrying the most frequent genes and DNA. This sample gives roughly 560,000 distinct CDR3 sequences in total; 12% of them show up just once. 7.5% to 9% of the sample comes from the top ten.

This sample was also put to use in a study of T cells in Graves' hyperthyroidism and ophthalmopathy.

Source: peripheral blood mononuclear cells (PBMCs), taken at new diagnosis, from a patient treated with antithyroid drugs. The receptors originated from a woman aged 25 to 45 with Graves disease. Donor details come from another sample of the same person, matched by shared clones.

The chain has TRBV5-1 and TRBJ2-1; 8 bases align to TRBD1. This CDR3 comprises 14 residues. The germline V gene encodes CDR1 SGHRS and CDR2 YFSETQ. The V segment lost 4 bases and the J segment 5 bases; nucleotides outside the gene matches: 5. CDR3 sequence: CASSRQGPDNEQFF. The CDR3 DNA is TGCGCCAGCAGCCGACAGGGGCCCGACAATGAGCAGTTCTTC. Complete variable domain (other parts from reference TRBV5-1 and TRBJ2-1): KAGVTQTPRYLIKTRGQQVTLSCSPISGHRSVSWYQQTPGQGLQFLFEYFSETQRNKGNFPGRFSGRQFSNSRSEMNVSTLELGDSALYLCASSRQGPDNEQFFGPGTRLTVL.

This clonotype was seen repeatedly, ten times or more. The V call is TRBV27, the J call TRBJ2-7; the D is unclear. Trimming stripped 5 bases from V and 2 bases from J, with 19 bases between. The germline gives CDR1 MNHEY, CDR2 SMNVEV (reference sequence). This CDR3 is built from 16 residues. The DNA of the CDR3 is TGTGCCAGCAGTCCCTACCCTGGGCCGAGAGCCTACGAGCAGTACTTC. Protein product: CASSPYPGPRAYEQYF.

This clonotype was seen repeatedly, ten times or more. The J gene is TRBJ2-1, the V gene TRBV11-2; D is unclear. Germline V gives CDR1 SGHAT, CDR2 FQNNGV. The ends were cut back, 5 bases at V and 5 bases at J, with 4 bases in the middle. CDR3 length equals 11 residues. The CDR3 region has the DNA TGTGCCAGCAGCCCGCACAATGAGCAGTTCTTC. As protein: CASSPHNEQFF.

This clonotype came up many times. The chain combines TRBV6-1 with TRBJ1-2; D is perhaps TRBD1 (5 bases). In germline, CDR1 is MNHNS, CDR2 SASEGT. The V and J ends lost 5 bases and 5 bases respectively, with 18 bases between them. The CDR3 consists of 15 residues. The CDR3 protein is CASSIGQGFRYGYTF. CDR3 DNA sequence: TGTGCCAGCAGTATAGGTCAGGGCTTTCGATATGGCTACACCTTC.

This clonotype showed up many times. CDR3 sequence (DNA): TGTGCCAGCAGCTTATGGCTAGCGGTCTCCTACAATGAGCAGTTCTTC. Protein: CASSLWLAVSYNEQFF. The rearrangement uses TRBV13 and TRBJ2-1, with 7 bases identical to TRBD2. Trimming cost V 2 bases and J 0 bases; bases outside gene matches: 4. Germline CDR1 PRHDT, CDR2 FYEKMQ (reference sequence). The CDR3 length is 16 residues.

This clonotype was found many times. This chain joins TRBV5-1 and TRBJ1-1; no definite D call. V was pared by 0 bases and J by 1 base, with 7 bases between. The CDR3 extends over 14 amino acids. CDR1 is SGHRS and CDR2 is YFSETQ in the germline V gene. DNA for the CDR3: TGCGCCAGCAGCTTGGACAGTACGAACACTGAAGCTTTCTTT. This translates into CASSLDSTNTEAFF.

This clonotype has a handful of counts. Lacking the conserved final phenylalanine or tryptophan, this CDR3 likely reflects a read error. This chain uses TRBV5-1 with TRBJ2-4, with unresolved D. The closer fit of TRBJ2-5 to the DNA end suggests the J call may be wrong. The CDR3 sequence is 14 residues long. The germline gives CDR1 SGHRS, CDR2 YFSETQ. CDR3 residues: CASSLGGYQETQYL. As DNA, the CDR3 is TGCGCCAGCAGCTTGGGAGGTTACCAAGAGACCCAGTACCTC.

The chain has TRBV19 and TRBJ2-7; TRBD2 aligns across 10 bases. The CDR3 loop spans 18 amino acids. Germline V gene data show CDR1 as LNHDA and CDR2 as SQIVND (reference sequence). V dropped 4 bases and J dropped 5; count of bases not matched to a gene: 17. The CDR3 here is CASSKSLAGATSYHEQYF. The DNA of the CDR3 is TGTGCCAGTAGTAAGAGTCTAGCGGGAGCTACCTCCTACCACGAGCAGTACTTC.

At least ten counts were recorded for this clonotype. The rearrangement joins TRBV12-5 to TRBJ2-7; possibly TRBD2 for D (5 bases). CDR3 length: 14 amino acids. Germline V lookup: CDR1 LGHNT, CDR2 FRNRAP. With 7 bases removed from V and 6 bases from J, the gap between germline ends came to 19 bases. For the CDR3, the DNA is TGTGCTAGTGCCTGGACTGCAGACTTTGGCGAGCAGTACTTC. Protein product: CASAWTADFGEQYF. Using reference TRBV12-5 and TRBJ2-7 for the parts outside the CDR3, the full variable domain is DARVTQTPRHKVTEMGQEVTMRCQPILGHNTVFWYRQTMMQGLELLAYFRNRAPLDDSGMPKDRFSAEMPDATLATLKIQPSEPRDSAVYFCASAWTADFGEQYFGPGTRLTVT.

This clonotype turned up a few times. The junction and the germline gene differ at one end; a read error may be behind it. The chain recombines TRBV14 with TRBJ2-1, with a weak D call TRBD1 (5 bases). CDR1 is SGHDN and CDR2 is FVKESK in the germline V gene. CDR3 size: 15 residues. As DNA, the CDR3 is TGTGCCAGCAGTCAAGACAGTGGGAACTACAATGAGCAGTTCTTC. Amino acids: CASSQDSGNYNEQFF.

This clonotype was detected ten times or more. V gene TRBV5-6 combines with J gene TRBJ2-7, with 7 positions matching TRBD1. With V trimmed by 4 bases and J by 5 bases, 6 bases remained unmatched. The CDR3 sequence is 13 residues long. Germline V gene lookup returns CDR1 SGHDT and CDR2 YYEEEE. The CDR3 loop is CASSRRQGHEQYF. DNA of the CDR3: TGTGCCAGCAGCCGACGACAGGGCCACGAGCAGTACTTC.

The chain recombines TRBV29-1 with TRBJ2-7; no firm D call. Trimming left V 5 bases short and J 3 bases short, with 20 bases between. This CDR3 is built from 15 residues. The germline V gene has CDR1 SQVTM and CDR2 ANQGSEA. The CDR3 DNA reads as TGCAGCGTTTCTGATCCGGGCCCCCGGATCTACGAGCAGTACTTC. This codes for CSVSDPGPRIYEQYF.

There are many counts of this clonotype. The CDR3 DNA reads as TGTGCCAGTACCCGACGGGGGAGTAATTCACCCCTCCACTTT. Translation gives CASTRRGSNSPLHF. The rearrangement links TRBV19 to TRBJ1-6; D may be TRBD1 (5 bases). Trimming removed 7 bases from V and 6 bases from J, with 13 bases in between. The germline gives CDR1 LNHDA, CDR2 SQIVND (reference sequence). The CDR3 has 14 amino acids.

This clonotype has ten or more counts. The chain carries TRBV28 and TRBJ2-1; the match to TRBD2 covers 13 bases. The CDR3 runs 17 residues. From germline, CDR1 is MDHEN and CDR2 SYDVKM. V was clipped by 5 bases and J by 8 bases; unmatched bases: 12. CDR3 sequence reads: CASSPSWTSGSPDEQFF. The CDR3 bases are TGTGCCAGCAGTCCCTCCTGGACTAGCGGGAGTCCCGATGAGCAGTTCTTC.

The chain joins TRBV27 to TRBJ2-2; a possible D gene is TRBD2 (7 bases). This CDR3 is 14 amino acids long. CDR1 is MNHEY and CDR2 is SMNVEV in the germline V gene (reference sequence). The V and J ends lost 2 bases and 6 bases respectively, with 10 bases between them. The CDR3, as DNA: TGTGCCAGCAGTTTACCCGGGGGGCCCGGGGAGCTGTTTTTT. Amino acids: CASSLPGGPGELFF.

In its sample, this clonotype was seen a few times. In DNA form, the CDR3 reads TGTGCCAGCAGTCCCCTGGGCAGCCAAGAGACCCAGTACTTC. It yields the protein CASSPLGSQETQYF. The rearrangement uses TRBV25-1 and TRBJ2-5; D call uncertain. Germline loops: CDR1 MGHDK, CDR2 SYGVNS. V lost 5 bases and J lost 1, with 11 bases in between. The CDR3 runs to 14 residues. Variable domain in full (rest from reference TRBV25-1 and TRBJ2-5): EADIYQTPRYLVIGTGKKITLECSQTMGHDKMYWYQQDPGMELHLIHYSYGVNSTEKGDLSSESTVSRIRTEHFPLTLESARPSHTSQYLCASSPLGSQETQYFGPGTRLLVL.

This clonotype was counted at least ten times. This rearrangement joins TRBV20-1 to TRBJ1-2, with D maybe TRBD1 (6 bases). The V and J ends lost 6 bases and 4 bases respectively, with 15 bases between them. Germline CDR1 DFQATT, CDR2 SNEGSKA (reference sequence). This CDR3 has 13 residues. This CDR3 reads CSALGRGGYGYTF. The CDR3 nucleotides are TGCAGTGCCCTTGGCAGGGGAGGCTATGGCTACACCTTC.

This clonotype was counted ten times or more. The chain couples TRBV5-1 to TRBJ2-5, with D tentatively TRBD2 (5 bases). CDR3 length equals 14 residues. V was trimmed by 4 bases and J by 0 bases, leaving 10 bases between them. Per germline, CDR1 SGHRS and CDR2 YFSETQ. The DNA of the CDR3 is TGCGCCAGCAGCGAACCGGGGTACCAAGAGACCCAGTACTTC. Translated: CASSEPGYQETQYF.

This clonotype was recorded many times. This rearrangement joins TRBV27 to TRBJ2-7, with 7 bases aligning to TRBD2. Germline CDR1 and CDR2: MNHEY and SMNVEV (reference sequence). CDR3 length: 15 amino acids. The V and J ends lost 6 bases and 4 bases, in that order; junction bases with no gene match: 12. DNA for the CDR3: TGTGCCAGCAGAGAAAATTGGGAGGGGCCGTACGAGCAGTACTTC. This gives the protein CASRENWEGPYEQYF.

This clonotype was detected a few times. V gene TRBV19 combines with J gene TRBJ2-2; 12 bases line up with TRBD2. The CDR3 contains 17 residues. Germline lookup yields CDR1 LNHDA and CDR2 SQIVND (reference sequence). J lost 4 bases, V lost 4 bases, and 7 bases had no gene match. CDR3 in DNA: TGTGCCAGTAGTAGACGGACTAGCGGGATGACCACCGGGGAGCTGTTTTTT. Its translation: CASSRRTSGMTTGELFF.

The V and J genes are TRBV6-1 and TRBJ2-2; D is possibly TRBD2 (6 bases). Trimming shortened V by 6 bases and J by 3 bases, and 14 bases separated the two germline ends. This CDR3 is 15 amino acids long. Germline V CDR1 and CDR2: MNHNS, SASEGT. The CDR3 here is CASRDGRRHTGELFF. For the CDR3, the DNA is TGTGCCAGCAGGGACGGGAGAAGGCACACCGGGGAGCTGTTTTTT.

CDR3 bases: TGTGCCAGCAGTTCCTCCCGCGGGGGCAACATTCAGTACTTC. It translates to CASSSSRGGNIQYF. V usage is TRBV28 and J usage is TRBJ2-4, with a tentative D call TRBD2 (7 bases). The CDR3 totals 14 residues. Looked up from germline, CDR1 is MDHEN and CDR2 is SYDVKM. Trimming removed 4 bases from V and 7 bases from J, with 14 bases in between.

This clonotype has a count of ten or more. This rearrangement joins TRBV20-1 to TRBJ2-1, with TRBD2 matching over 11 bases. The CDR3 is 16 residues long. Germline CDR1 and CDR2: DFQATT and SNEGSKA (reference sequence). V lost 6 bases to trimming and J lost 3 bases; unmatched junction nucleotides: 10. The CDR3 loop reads CSAKSSSGRHYNEQFF. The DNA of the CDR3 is TGCAGTGCCAAGAGTTCTAGCGGGAGGCACTACAATGAGCAGTTCTTC.

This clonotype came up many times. The CDR3 DNA is TGTGCCATCAGTCCGACAGGGGATGGCTACACCTTC. Protein product: CAISPTGDGYTF. The chain is built from TRBV10-3 and TRBJ1-2; 8 bases agree with TRBD1. The CDR3 totals 12 residues. The germline gives CDR1 ENHRY, CDR2 SYGVKD. J lost 6 bases, V lost 5 bases, and 2 bases had no gene match.

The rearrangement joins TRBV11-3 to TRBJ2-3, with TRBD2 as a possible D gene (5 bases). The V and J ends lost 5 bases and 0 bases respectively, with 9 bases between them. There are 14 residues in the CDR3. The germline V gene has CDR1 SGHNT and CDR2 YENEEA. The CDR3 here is CASSKVASTDTQYF. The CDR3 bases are TGTGCCAGCAGCAAGGTAGCGAGCACAGATACGCAGTATTTT.

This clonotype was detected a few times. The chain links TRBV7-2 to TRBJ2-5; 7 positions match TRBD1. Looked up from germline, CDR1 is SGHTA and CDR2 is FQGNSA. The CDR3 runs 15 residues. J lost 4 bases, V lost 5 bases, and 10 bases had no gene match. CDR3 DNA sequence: TGTGCCAGCAGCCCCCAACAGGGGTGGACAGAGACCCAGTACTTC. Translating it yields CASSPQQGWTETQYF. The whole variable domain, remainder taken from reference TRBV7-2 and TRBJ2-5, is GAGVSQSPSNKVTEKGKDVELRCDPISGHTALYWYRQSLGQGLEFLIYFQGNSAPDKSGLPSDRFSAERTGGSVSTLTIQRTQQEDSAVYLCASSPQQGWTETQYFGPGTRLLVL.

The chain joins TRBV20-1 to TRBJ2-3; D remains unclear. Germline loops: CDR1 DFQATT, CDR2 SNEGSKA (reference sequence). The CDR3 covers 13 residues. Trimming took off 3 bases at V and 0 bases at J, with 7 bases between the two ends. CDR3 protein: CSARHSSTDTQYF. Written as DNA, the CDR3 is TGCAGTGCTAGGCACTCTAGCACAGATACGCAGTATTTT.

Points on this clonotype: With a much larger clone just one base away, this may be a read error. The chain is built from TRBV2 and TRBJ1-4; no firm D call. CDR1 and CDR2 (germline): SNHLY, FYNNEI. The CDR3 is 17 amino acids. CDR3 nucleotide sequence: TGTGCCAGCAGTGATGGTGCCGGGTGGGCCCCAAATGAAAAACTGCTTTTT. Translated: CASSDGAGWAPNEKLLF.

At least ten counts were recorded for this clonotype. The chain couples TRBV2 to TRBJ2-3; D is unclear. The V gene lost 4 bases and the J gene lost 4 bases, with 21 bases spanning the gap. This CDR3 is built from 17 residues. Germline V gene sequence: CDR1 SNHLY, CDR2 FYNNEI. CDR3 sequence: CASSVVDDSLRADTQYF. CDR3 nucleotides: TGTGCCAGCAGTGTGGTCGACGACTCCCTTCGGGCAGATACGCAGTATTTT.

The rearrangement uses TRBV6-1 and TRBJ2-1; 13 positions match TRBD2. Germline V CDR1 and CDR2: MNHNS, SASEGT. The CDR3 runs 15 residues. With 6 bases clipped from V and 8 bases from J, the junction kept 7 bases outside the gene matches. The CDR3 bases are TGTGCCAGCAGACAACTAGCGGGAGGGTCCGATGAGCAGTTCTTC. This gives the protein CASRQLAGGSDEQFF.

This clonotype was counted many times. Here the CDR3 reads CAISEASGNPEQYF. The DNA of the CDR3 is TGTGCCATCAGTGAGGCTAGCGGGAATCCGGAGCAGTACTTC. V usage is TRBV10-3 and J usage is TRBJ2-7; 9 nucleotides align to TRBD2. The CDR3 length is 14 residues. Per the germline V gene, CDR1 is ENHRY and CDR2 is SYGVKD. The trim removed 2 bases at V and 7 bases at J, leaving 6 bases unmatched.